This T cell receptor beta chain was observed in a study of T cell repertoires in cytomegalovirus infection. Study information: Public TCR beta signatures indicated both CMV infection and matching HLA type.

Worth noting for this clonotype: Its antigen is unknown.

TCRdb re-derived calls from the reads in MiXCR, one entry per CDR3 protein. The table has 700,000 to 950,000 distinct CDR3 sequences, less than 35% seen once. V was shortened by 8 bases and J by 4 bases, with 15 bases between the two germline ends. The CDR3 runs to 13 residues. CDR1 and CDR2 from the germline V gene are MNHNS and SASEGT. The origin of this receptor is a human donor in good health (CMV status not recorded). Some clones in this sample may be carry-over from other donors' samples. The sequenced sample was cultured CD8+ T cells from PBMCs, obtained from culture after CMV antigen stimulation. The chain employs TRBV6-1 and TRBJ2-7; D call uncertain. The CDR3 reads CASGAGLGYEQYF. CDR3 sequence (DNA): TGTGCCAGCGGAGCCGGGCTGGGTTACGAGCAGTACTTC.